These 11 T cell receptor beta chains were all obtained from the same sample, sequenced in a study of blood T cell repertoires in COVID-19. This table comes from immunoSEQ multiplex PCR, and its TCRdb copy is limited to in-frame clones, with some not included. The repertoire has roughly 50,000 clones, approximately 80% of them found once; the top ten carry 15% to 20%. Sample: peripheral blood. The origin of the receptors is a human donor with active or convalescent COVID-19. The donor label of this sample is uncertain.

The chain has TRBV7-2 and TRBJ2-1, with TRBD2 as a possible D gene (5 bases). This CDR3 is 15 amino acids long. Germline V gene lookup returns CDR1 SGHTA and CDR2 FQGNSA. V was cut by 2 bases and J by 2 bases, with 10 bases left in between. The CDR3 loop is CASSLYGGPYNEQFF. The CDR3 DNA reads TGTGCCAGCAGCTTATACGGCGGGCCCTACAATGAGCAGTTCTTC.

This clone occurred once. The V and J genes are TRBV9 and TRBJ2-2, with TRBD2 matching over 9 bases. Trimming removed 7 bases from V and 0 bases from J; junction bases left unmatched: 7. The CDR3 consists of 16 residues. Germline V gene data show CDR1 as SGDLS and CDR2 as YYNGEE. CDR3 in DNA: TGTGCCAGCGGTGCGGCTAGCGGGACGAACACCGGGGAGCTGTTTTTT. Its protein is CASGAASGTNTGELFF.

CDR3 in amino acids: CASSQALAGGSGELFF. DNA for the CDR3: TGCGCCAGCAGCCAAGCCCTAGCGGGAGGTTCAGGGGAGCTGTTTTTT. The chain couples TRBV4-3 to TRBJ2-2, with 11 positions matching TRBD2. The CDR3 has 16 amino acids. Germline V gene data show CDR1 as LGHNA and CDR2 as YSLEER. V dropped 1 base and J dropped 8; count of bases not matched to a gene: 6.

The V call is TRBV4-2, the J call TRBJ2-1; 13 bases map to TRBD2. Germline V CDR1 and CDR2: LGHNA, YNFKEQ. The CDR3 sequence is 17 residues long. With 0 bases clipped from V and 4 bases from J, the junction kept 3 bases outside the gene matches. For the CDR3, the DNA is TGTGCCAGCAGCCAAGAAGTGACTAGCGGGAGGTACAATGAGCAGTTCTTC. Its protein is CASSQEVTSGRYNEQFF.

This clone was counted a few times. This sequence joins TRBV5-1 and TRBJ2-7; TRBD1 matches 9 bases. The CDR3 is made up of 16 amino acids. Trimming removed 0 bases from V and 6 bases from J; junction bases left unmatched: 10. Germline assignment: CDR1 SGHRS and CDR2 YFSETQ. Written as DNA, the CDR3 is TGCGCCAGCAGCTTGGGGGGGACAGGGATGTCGGGCGAGCAGTACTTC. As protein: CASSLGGTGMSGEQYF.

The chain combines TRBV5-1 with TRBJ1-1, with a possible D match to TRBD1 (5 bases). The CDR3 runs 13 residues. Trimming took 6 bases from V and 5 from J, leaving 14 bases between them. CDR1 is SGHRS and CDR2 is YFSETQ in the germline V gene. The CDR3 sequence is CASTIQGATEAFF. The CDR3 DNA follows: TGCGCCAGCACCATCCAGGGCGCTACTGAAGCTTTCTTT.

This sequence joins TRBV27 and TRBJ2-7, with a weak D call TRBD1 (6 bases). The CDR3 is 14 amino acids. The V end was cut by 5 bases, the J end by 2 bases, with 13 bases between. The germline CDR1 and CDR2 sequences are MNHEY and SMNVEV (reference sequence). For the CDR3, the DNA is TGTGCCAGCAGTCCCTCAGGGGTAACCTACGAGCAGTACTTC. This gives the protein CASSPSGVTYEQYF.

The genes are TRBV27 and TRBJ1-2; 10 bases fit TRBD1. The CDR3 sequence is 14 residues long. From germline, CDR1 is MNHEY and CDR2 SMNVEV (reference sequence). The ends lost 5 bases at V and 2 bases at J; junction bases unmatched: 2. The CDR3 reads CASSTGQGNYGYTF. The CDR3 region has the DNA TGTGCCAGCAGTACGGGACAGGGGAACTATGGCTACACCTTC.

The chain is built from TRBV5-6 and TRBJ1-1, with 8 bases identical to TRBD1. The germline gives CDR1 SGHDT, CDR2 YYEEEE. V was pared by 4 bases and J by 1 base, with 3 bases of the junction left unmatched. CDR3 size: 14 residues. Written as DNA, the CDR3 is TGTGCCAGCAGCGTCGGGACAGGGAACACTGAAGCTTTCTTT. It specifies CASSVGTGNTEAFF.

The chain carries TRBV6-2 or TRBV6-3 and TRBJ1-1, with D possibly being TRBD1 (5 bases). The CDR3 runs 13 residues. V was shortened by 7 bases and J by 8 bases, with 17 bases between the two germline ends. Germline CDR1 reads MNHEY; CDR2 reads SVGEGT. The CDR3 spells CASTPRRRGEAFF. The CDR3 DNA reads as TGTGCCAGCACCCCTCGGCGGCGGGGGGAAGCTTTCTTT.

Note on this clone: This same CDR3 is encoded by further DNA sequences in the sample. The chain couples TRBV9 to TRBJ1-5; D is possibly TRBD1 (5 bases). V lost 2 bases and J 7 bases, leaving 13 bases between the germline ends. Germline assignment: CDR1 SGDLS and CDR2 YYNGEE. The CDR3 is made up of 14 amino acids. The CDR3 here is CASSVDGAGQPQHF. CDR3 DNA sequence: TGTGCCAGCAGCGTGGATGGGGCTGGACAGCCCCAGCATTTT.